This TCR beta chain was documented in a study of blood T cell repertoires in COVID-19 (dated by TCRdb to 2020 to 2022). Some background on the complete study: Samples from collaborators originated in the United States, Italy and Spain and spanned both the acute and convalescent phases of COVID-19. Sample metadata almost always included a de-identified subject ID, COVID-19 status, age in years and sex. Where available, HLA class I and class II types were taken from metadata supplied by the sample provider and were not determined by assay-based typing. The repertoires were released in a freely available public database meant as a resource for research on the immune response to SARS-CoV-2. The prospective study material was composed of cDNA or gDNA derived from T cells, B-cell-depleted T cells, or PBMCs. Deeply sampled blood TCRbeta repertoires from subjects exposed to, actively infected with, or recovered from COVID-19 were included in the dataset. The samples were drawn from two sources: the first 160 participants of the ongoing ImmuneRACE study, and 1,000 to 1,500 subjects contributed by 6 global collaborators. The paper's findings and limits, for the study overall: The amount of clinical and demographic metadata varied by source and participant and was provided uncurated.

The immunoSEQ Assay, a bias-controlled multiplex PCR, was used to amplify TCRbeta CDR3 regions from genomic DNA. Processing in the source paper ran as follows. The number of nucleated cells in each sample was estimated by amplification of reference gene primers within the assay. To quantify the absolute abundance of each unique TCRbeta CDR3 rearrangement, sequence reads were collapsed and filtered. For each sample, productive Simpson clonality was calculated as the square root of Simpson's diversity index across productive rearrangements. The table comes from immuneACCESS by way of TCRdb, which keeps in-frame sequences with V and J called. Part of the clones is missing from these tables; in studies checked, under half for an unresolved V gene and the rest for unknown reasons. Clonal size and the V and J genes are those of that table, whereas D and trimming came from the DNA. Counted in this sample were around 160,000 clones; more than 75% of them appeared once. Approximately 10% of the sample is in the top ten clones.

V sheds 0 bases and J sheds 7 bases, leaving 11 bases between their ends. The CDR3 holds 15 amino acids from the cysteine to the phenylalanine. The kept DNA is CDR3 alone, 45 bases in frame from the first base. Reading the germline V gene (reference sequence) gives CDR1 SGHNT and CDR2 YYREEE. In Seattle, one collaborating source enrolled patients while the infection was active and tracked those patients longitudinally over the course of disease. Each collaborating institution followed its own protocols to collect whole blood in K2EDTA tubes. For TCRbeta analysis, collaborators shipped samples as frozen whole blood, isolated PBMCs, or DNA extracted from either of those sample types. Remarks on this clone: It has no known antigen specificity. No clone much larger than this one lies a single base away; base qualities are absent.

This TCR came from a woman in her 70s with COVID-19, enrolled during active disease. Rearrangement joined TRBV5-4 to TRBJ1-6; the D gene is perhaps TRBD1, from 6 matching bases. The specimen was peripheral blood. The bases read TGTGCCAGCAGCTTGGGAGGGGGGGGGAATTCACCCCTCCACTTT. This translates into CASSLGGGGNSPLHF.